Listed below are T cell receptor beta chains from one sample, sequenced in a study of shared clonotypes between healthy human individuals. Assay used: immunoSEQ multiplex PCR; TCRdb lists only in-frame clones, some missing. Here the sample spans 1,500,000 or so clones, more than 95% being singletons. The sequenced sample was naive CD4+ T cells sorted from blood. The origin of the receptors is a man aged 30 to 39 in good health. CDR3s include the opening cysteine and the closing phenylalanine or tryptophan. A D gene is named only where the DNA matches it firmly. Part of the rows lack a size; the others show once, few, many or a class for expanded clones.

-,TRBJ1-4,TRBV19,-,CASTPGLISAKLFF,TGTGCCAGTACCCCGGGGCTGATTTCGGCAAAACTGTTTTTT
-,TRBJ1-1,TRBV7-8,TRBD1,CASSPGGQLRTEAFF,TGTGCCAGCAGCCCCGGGGGACAGTTGAGGACTGAAGCTTTCTTT
-,TRBJ1-4,TRBV4-3,-,CASSQDGLRGKLFF,TGCGCCAGCAGCCAAGATGGACTCCGGGGAAAACTGTTTTTT
-,TRBJ2-5,TRBV9,-,CASSLPEETPQETQYF,TGTGCCAGCAGCTTACCGGAGGAAACGCCTCAAGAGACCCAGTACTTC
-,TRBJ2-7,TRBV10-3,-,CAIRQTPYEQYF,TGTGCCATCAGACAGACGCCCTACGAGCAGTACTTC
once,TRBJ1-5,TRBV18,-,CASSPTVNSNQPQHF,TGTGCCAGCTCCCCGACAGTTAATAGCAATCAGCCCCAGCATTTT
-,TRBJ2-3,TRBV28,-,CATSWGGTDTQYF,TGTGCCACCAGTTGGGGAGGCACAGATACGCAGTATTTT
-,TRBJ1-2,TRBV4-3,TRBD1,CASSRLTGDYGYTF,TGCGCCAGCAGCCGACTTACAGGGGACTATGGCTACACCTTC
-,TRBJ2-7,TRBV27,-,CASSLQGNYEQYF,TGTGCCAGCAGTTTACAGGGCAACTACGAGCAGTACTTC
-,TRBJ2-3,TRBV19,TRBD2,CASSIGLAGGLADTQYF,TGTGCCAGTAGTATAGGGCTAGCGGGAGGATTGGCAGATACGCAGTATTTT
-,TRBJ2-7,TRBV10-3,-,CAPSLYEQYF,TGTGCCCCTTCACTATACGAGCAGTACTTC
-,TRBJ2-5,TRBV6-4,TRBD2,CASSRTSGRVVETQYF,TGTGCCAGCAGCCGGACTAGCGGGAGGGTCGTGGAGACCCAGTACTTC
-,TRBJ2-3,TRBV10-1,TRBD2,CASSVGQAGLDTQYF,TGCGCCAGCAGTGTAGGTCAAGCGGGATTAGATACGCAGTATTTT
-,TRBJ2-1,TRBV18,-,CASSPGRDNFNEQFF,TGTGCCAGCTCACCGGGGCGGGATAATTTCAATGAGCAGTTCTTC
-,TRBJ2-7,TRBV7-2,-,CASSLGGLMEYEQYF,TGTGCCAGCAGCTTAGGAGGGTTAATGGAATACGAGCAGTACTTC
-,TRBJ1-5,TRBV7-9,-,CASSFGTDSYQPQHF,TGTGCCAGCAGCTTCGGGACGGACTCCTATCAGCCCCAGCATTTT
-,TRBJ1-5,TRBV15,-,CATSRGGGVGSNQPQHF,TGTGCCACCAGCAGAGGGGGCGGGGTGGGCAGCAATCAGCCCCAGCATTTT
-,TRBJ1-1,TRBV28,-,CASTWVVNTEAFF,TGTGCCAGTACGTGGGTCGTGAACACTGAAGCTTTCTTT
-,TRBJ2-7,TRBV7-2,-,CASSRQSYEQYF,TGTGCCAGCAGCCGACAGTCCTACGAGCAGTACTTC
-,TRBJ1-1,TRBV28,-,CASSLSLGMNTEAFF,TGTGCCAGCAGTTTATCTCTGGGGATGAACACTGAAGCTTTCTTT
-,TRBJ1-2,TRBV28,-,CATITLQGNGYTF,TGTGCCACCATCACGTTACAGGGAAATGGCTACACCTTC
-,TRBJ1-3,TRBV7-2,-,CASSLVTRTVLSGNTIYF,TGTGCCAGCAGCTTAGTAACTAGGACAGTTCTCTCTGGAAACACCATATATTTT
-,TRBJ2-1,TRBV2,TRBD2,CASSRGLAGGKQFF,TGTGCCAGCAGTAGGGGACTAGCGGGAGGAAAGCAGTTCTTC
-,TRBJ1-4,TRBV18,-,CASSPGAAEKLFF,TGTGCCAGCTCACCAGGTGCGGCTGAAAAACTGTTTTTT
-,TRBJ2-5,TRBV5-6,-,CASSLRIIDPQETQYF,TGTGCCAGCAGCTTACGAATCATTGACCCCCAAGAGACCCAGTACTTC